Below, 21 T cell receptor beta chains from the same sample are listed, as sequenced in a study of cytomegalovirus exposure and HLA in healthy donors. Researchers ran the PCR with 60 Vbeta and 13 Jbeta primers. TCRdb keeps only in-frame clones here, not all; method: immunoSEQ multiplex PCR. Of more than 150,000 clones listed, around 77% are singletons. The source material was PBMCs. These receptors were taken from a woman in her 30s in good health and CMV-seronegative.

The chain is built from TRBV10-3 and TRBJ1-2; 8 positions match TRBD1. CDR3 length: 15 residues. Trimming removed 0 bases from V and 5 bases from J; junction bases left unmatched: 5. CDR1 is ENHRY, CDR2 SYGVKD, per germline. CDR3 nucleotide sequence: TGTGCCATCAGTGAGTCGCAGGGGGCTGGGTATGGCTACACCTTC. This codes for CAISESQGAGYGYTF.

V and J are TRBV2 and TRBJ1-2; 10 bases fit TRBD1. CDR1 is SNHLY and CDR2 is FYNNEI in the germline V gene. Trimming removed 2 bases from V and 0 bases from J; junction bases left unmatched: 6. CDR3 size: 17 residues. The CDR3 region has the DNA TGTGCCAGCAGTGAACCAGGGACAGGGGAAGCTAACTATGGCTACACCTTC. This codes for CASSEPGTGEANYGYTF.

The J gene is TRBJ2-7, the V gene TRBV30, with a tentative D call TRBD2 (6 bases). Deletions cut 2 bases from V and 6 bases from J, with 8 bases between. This CDR3 spans 11 amino acids. The germline V gene encodes CDR1 GTSNPN and CDR2 SVGIG (reference sequence). The chain's CDR3 is CAWSSGGEQYF. CDR3 DNA: TGTGCCTGGAGTTCCGGGGGCGAGCAGTACTTC.

The gene calls are TRBV6-5 and TRBJ2-1, with 14 bases matching TRBD2. The trim removed 5 bases at V and 9 bases at J, leaving 6 bases unmatched. CDR3 size: 15 residues. The germline V gene has CDR1 MNHEY and CDR2 SVGAGI. Here the CDR3 DNA reads TGTGCCAGCAGTGCCCGGACTAGCGGGGGGATTGAGCAGTTCTTC. This codes for CASSARTSGGIEQFF.

The J gene is TRBJ2-7, the V gene TRBV30; 8 nucleotides agree with TRBD1. Germline assignment: CDR1 GTSNPN and CDR2 SVGIG (reference sequence). Losses at the gene ends were 1 base for V and 5 bases for J; bases not matched to a gene: 7. The CDR3 is made up of 14 amino acids. The CDR3 bases are TGTGCCTGGAGTGGAACAGGGGGTTTACACGAGCAGTACTTC. Encoded protein: CAWSGTGGLHEQYF.

The V gene is TRBV7-6, the J gene TRBJ1-4; weak D call: TRBD1 (6 bases). This CDR3 is built from 15 residues. The germline V gene has CDR1 SGHVS and CDR2 FNYEAQ. Trimming pared 0 bases from V and 7 bases from J, leaving 12 bases between. The CDR3 DNA sequence: TGTGCCAGCAGCTTAGCGGGGGCCATGGGTGAAAAACTGTTTTTT. Translation: CASSLAGAMGEKLFF. The full variable domain, in which reference TRBV7-6 and TRBJ1-4 provide the parts outside the CDR3, is GAGVSQSPRYKVTKRGQDVALRCDPISGHVSLYWYRQALGQGPEFLTYFNYEAQQDKSGLPNDRFSAERPEGSISTLTIQRTEQRDSAMYRCASSLAGAMGEKLFFGSGTQLSVL.

The chain recombines TRBV5-1 with TRBJ1-1, with TRBD1 as a possible D gene (5 bases). CDR3 length equals 20 residues. The V end was cut by 1 base, the J end by 1 base, with 26 bases between. Germline CDR1 SGHRS, CDR2 YFSETQ. This CDR3 is CASSLRLRGGSGLTNTEAFF. DNA for the CDR3: TGCGCCAGCAGCTTGAGATTAAGGGGTGGGTCAGGGCTTACGAACACTGAAGCTTTCTTT.

The chain uses TRBV6-6 and TRBJ2-7; 7 bases are a match to TRBD1. Losses at the gene ends were 5 bases for V and 4 bases for J; bases not matched to a gene: 11. The CDR3 has 15 amino acids. CDR1 is MNHNY and CDR2 is SVGAGI in the germline V gene (reference sequence). Here the CDR3 reads CASSGARDSSYEQYF. The CDR3 bases are TGTGCCAGCAGTGGTGCTAGGGACAGCTCATACGAGCAGTACTTC.

The rearrangement links TRBV30 to TRBJ2-1; D call uncertain. The CDR3 has 12 residues. Looked up from germline, CDR1 is GTSNPN and CDR2 is SVGIG (reference sequence). The V end was cut by 5 bases, the J end by 10 bases, with 15 bases between. The CDR3 DNA reads as TGTGCCTGGCGATTAGCTGGGTTGGAGCAGTTCTTC. Amino acids: CAWRLAGLEQFF.

This chain links TRBV12-5 with TRBJ1-4; D remains ambiguous. This CDR3 has 13 residues. The V gene lost 4 bases and the J gene lost 0 bases, with 3 bases spanning the gap. CDR1 and CDR2 from the germline V gene are LGHNT and FRNRAP. The CDR3 nucleotides read TGTGCTAGTGGTTCTTCAACTAATGAAAAACTGTTTTTT. It specifies CASGSSTNEKLFF.

The chain links TRBV15 to TRBJ1-2; D is uncertain. Between the trimmed V and J ends, which lost 0 bases and 4 bases, there was a span of 15 bases. The CDR3 is 16 residues long. CDR1 LNHNV and CDR2 YYDKDF come from the germline V gene (reference sequence). This CDR3 reads CATSRDLRFGGYGYTF. The CDR3 DNA is TGTGCCACCAGCAGAGATTTAAGGTTCGGCGGCTATGGCTACACCTTC.

The V gene is TRBV6-1, the J gene TRBJ1-5; D is possibly TRBD1 (5 bases). This CDR3 spans 16 amino acids. With 4 bases removed from V and 0 bases from J, the gap between germline ends came to 13 bases. Germline V lookup: CDR1 MNHNS, CDR2 SASEGT. The CDR3 coding sequence is TGTGCCAGCAGTGCCGTAGGGGCCATTAGCAATCAGCCCCAGCATTTT. It translates to CASSAVGAISNQPQHF.

The J gene is TRBJ2-5, the V gene TRBV5-1; TRBD2 is a possible D gene (5 bases). The V and J ends lost 0 bases and 1 base respectively, with 10 bases between them. There are 15 residues in the CDR3. Per germline, CDR1 SGHRS and CDR2 YFSETQ. The CDR3 loop reads CASSLAIGLQETQYF. CDR3 nucleotide sequence: TGCGCCAGCAGCTTGGCCATAGGACTCCAAGAGACCCAGTACTTC.

This clone has a handful of counts. The V call is TRBV6-6, the J call TRBJ1-1; D unclear. Germline CDR1 and CDR2: MNHNY and SVGAGI (reference sequence). V gave up 7 bases and J gave up 8 bases, with 11 bases separating them. The CDR3 has 11 residues. CDR3: CASTSPREAFF. The CDR3 DNA is TGTGCCAGCACCTCCCCGAGAGAAGCTTTCTTT.

This chain joins TRBV9 and TRBJ2-7; D possibly corresponds to TRBD1 (6 bases). The CDR3 spans 15 residues. V lost 3 bases to trimming and J lost 4 bases, with 17 bases between them. In germline, CDR1 is SGDLS, CDR2 YYNGEE. In DNA, the CDR3 is TGTGCCAGCAGCGAAGGGGGAAACTTCCTATACGAGCAGTACTTC. This translates into CASSEGGNFLYEQYF.

The chain links TRBV9 to TRBJ1-6, with D tentatively TRBD1 (5 bases). This CDR3 is 12 amino acids long. V lost 5 bases, J lost 10 bases, and 10 bases lay in between. CDR1 is SGDLS, CDR2 YYNGEE, per germline. The CDR3 region has the DNA TGTGCCAGCAGGGGGTCAGGGTCACCCCTCCACTTT. Protein sequence: CASRGSGSPLHF. Using reference TRBV9 and TRBJ1-6 for the parts outside the CDR3, the full variable domain is DSGVTQTPKHLITATGQRVTLRCSPRSGDLSVYWYQQSLDQGLQFLIQYYNGEERAKGNILERFSAQQFPDLHSELNLSSLELGDSALYFCASRGSGSPLHFGNGTRLTVT.

This clone was counted a few times. The V and J genes are TRBV5-6 and TRBJ1-5; a possible D gene is TRBD1 (5 bases). CDR1 and CDR2 (germline): SGHDT, YYEEEE. This CDR3 has 14 amino acids. Trimming removed 2 bases from V and 5 bases from J, with 11 bases in between. DNA for the CDR3: TGTGCCAGCAGCTTCGCAGGGTCCGATCAGCCCCAGCATTTT. It translates to CASSFAGSDQPQHF.

This chain joins TRBV6-5 and TRBJ1-1; tentative D call: TRBD1 (6 bases). Germline V CDR1 and CDR2: MNHEY, SVGAGI. V lost 5 bases and J lost 4, with 17 bases in between. The CDR3 runs 15 residues. The CDR3 spells CASSVRDRRITEAFF. CDR3 nucleotide sequence: TGTGCCAGCAGTGTACGCGACAGGCGGATCACTGAAGCTTTCTTT.

The V call is TRBV11-2, the J call TRBJ2-3; 10 nucleotides line up with TRBD1. The CDR3 runs to 16 residues. V shed 1 base, J shed 6 bases, and the junction held 7 bases outside the gene matches. Germline values: CDR1 SGHAT, CDR2 FQNNGV. CDR3: CASSLGGTGAGDTQYF. The CDR3 region has the DNA TGTGCCAGCAGCTTAGGTGGGACAGGGGCAGGTGATACGCAGTATTTT.

This rearrangement joins TRBV2 to TRBJ1-1; 11 bases align to TRBD1. The CDR3 totals 13 residues. The V gene end was trimmed by 8 bases and the J gene end by 3 bases; junction bases not matched to a gene: 2. Germline V gene data show CDR1 as SNHLY and CDR2 as FYNNEI. The CDR3 nucleotides read TGTGCCAGCGGGGACAGGGGGTACACTGAAGCTTTCTTT. Protein: CASGDRGYTEAFF.

This chain links TRBV9 with TRBJ1-1; D gene uncertain. CDR3 length: 13 amino acids. With 4 bases removed from V and 3 bases from J, the gap between germline ends came to 10 bases. Germline lookup yields CDR1 SGDLS and CDR2 YYNGEE. The CDR3 reads CASSPGKHTEAFF. DNA for the CDR3: TGTGCCAGCAGCCCGGGGAAGCACACTGAAGCTTTCTTT.